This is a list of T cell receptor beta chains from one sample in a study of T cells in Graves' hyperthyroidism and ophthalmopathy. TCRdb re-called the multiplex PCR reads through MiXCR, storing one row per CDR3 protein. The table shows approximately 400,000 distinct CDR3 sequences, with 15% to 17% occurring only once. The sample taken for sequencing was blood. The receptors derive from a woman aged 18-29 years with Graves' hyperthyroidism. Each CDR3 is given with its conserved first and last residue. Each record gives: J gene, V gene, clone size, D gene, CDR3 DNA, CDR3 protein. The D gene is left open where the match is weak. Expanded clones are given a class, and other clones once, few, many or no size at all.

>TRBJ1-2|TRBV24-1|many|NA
TGTGCCACCAGTCCCAGGGGCTCATTCTATGGCTACACCTTC
CATSPRGSFYGYTF
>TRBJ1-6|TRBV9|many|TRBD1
TGTGCCAGCAGCGTAGGCCCCTCGACAGGGCCAAGTTCACCCCTCCACTTT
CASSVGPSTGPSSPLHF
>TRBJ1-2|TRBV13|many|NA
TGTGCCAGCAGCCCCAATCAGGGAACTAACTATGGCTACACCTTC
CASSPNQGTNYGYTF
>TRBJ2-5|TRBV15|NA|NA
TGTGCCACCAGCTTTGACCAAGGGGCAGATTGGGAGACCCAGTACTTC
CATSFDQGADWETQYF
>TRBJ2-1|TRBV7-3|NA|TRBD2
TGTGCCAGCAGCTCAGGACTAGCGGGGGCGGGTGAGCAGTTCTTC
CASSSGLAGAGEQFF
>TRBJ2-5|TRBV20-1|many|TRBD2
TGCAGTGCTGGGCCAGCACTAGCGGGAGAGACCCAGTACTTC
CSAGPALAGETQYF
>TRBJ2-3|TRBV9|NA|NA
TGTGCCAGCAGCGTAGACAGGGCCCTCACAGATACGCAGTATTTT
CASSVDRALTDTQYF
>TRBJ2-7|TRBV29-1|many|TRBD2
TGCAGCGCCATCCTAGCGGGGTCCTACGAGCAGTACTTC
CSAILAGSYEQYF
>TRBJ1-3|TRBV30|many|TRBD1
TGTGCCTGGGAACAGGGGGGAAACACCATATATTTT
CAWEQGGNTIYF
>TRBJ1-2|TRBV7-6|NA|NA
TGTGCCAGCAGCCCGGGACTCGAACGGGGTGGCTACACCTTC
CASSPGLERGGYTF
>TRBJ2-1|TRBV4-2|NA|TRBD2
TGTGCCAGCAGCCAAGAAATGTTACTAGCGGGAGGGTACAATGAGCAGTTCTTC
CASSQEMLLAGGYNEQFF
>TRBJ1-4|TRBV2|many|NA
TGTGCCAGCAGGACTGACAGATTCTTTGCAACTAATGAAAAACTGTTTTTT
CASRTDRFFATNEKLFF
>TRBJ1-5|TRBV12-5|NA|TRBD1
TGTGCTAGTGGTTTGCTCCAGTTCACCCGGACAGGACCTAGCGAGGGTCAGCCCCAGCATTTT
CASGLLQFTRTGPSEGQPQHF
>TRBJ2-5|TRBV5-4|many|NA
TGTGCCAGCAGCTTGGAGGACGGAGTAGAGACCCAGTACTTC
CASSLEDGVETQYF
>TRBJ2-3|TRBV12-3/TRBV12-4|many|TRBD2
TGTGCCGTGGGACTAGCGGGGGGGAGCGCATTCGGCACAGATACGCAGTATTTT
CAVGLAGGSAFGTDTQYF
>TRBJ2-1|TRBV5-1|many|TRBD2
TGCGCCAGCTATATAGCGGGAGGGAAAAATGAGCAGTTCTTC
CASYIAGGKNEQFF
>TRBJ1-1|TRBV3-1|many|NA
TGTGCCAGCAGCGACCCGCGGGGTACGGGATTTGAAGCTTTCTTT
CASSDPRGTGFEAFF
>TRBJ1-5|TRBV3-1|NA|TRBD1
TGTGCCAGCAGCCAAGATCGGGGACAGCCCCGGCATTTT
CASSQDRGQPRHF
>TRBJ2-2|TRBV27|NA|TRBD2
TGTGCCAGTCACGGGACGCGGGGGGTCGGGGAGCTGTTTTTT
CASHGTRGVGELFF
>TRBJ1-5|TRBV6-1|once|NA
TGTGCCAGCACCCGGCGGACGGACAATCAGCCCCAGCATTTT
CASTRRTDNQPQHF